The 20 T cell receptor beta chains below were found in one sample sequenced in a study of T cell responses to AZD1222 COVID-19 vaccine. Data came from immunoSEQ multiplex PCR; TCRdb stores just in-frame clones and leaves some out. The sample contains around 35,000 clones, 80% to 90% of which appear only once. This material consisted of peripheral blood, taken 28 days after the second AZD1222 dose. The receptors were sampled from an adult who received the AZD1222 COVID-19 vaccine.

This clone appeared once. The genes are TRBV27 and TRBJ1-6; 7 nucleotides align to TRBD1. Germline V CDR1 and CDR2: MNHEY, SMNVEV (reference sequence). The junction had 4 bases not matched to a gene; V was cut back by 5 bases and J by 9 bases. There are 13 residues in the CDR3. The CDR3 DNA is TGTGCCAGCAGTCTCGACAGGGTTTCACCCCTCCACTTT. Translation gives CASSLDRVSPLHF.

This rearrangement joins TRBV12-3 or TRBV12-4 to TRBJ1-2; D remains unclear. The CDR3 is 13 amino acids. V lost 6 bases and J 7 bases, leaving 15 bases between the germline ends. CDR3 in DNA: TGTGCCAGCAGCCCTGGGCGGGAAATTGGCTACACCTTC. This codes for CASSPGREIGYTF.

This chain links TRBV3-1 (or the pseudogene TRBV3-2) with TRBJ1-4, with D tentatively TRBD1 (6 bases). The CDR3 contains 16 residues. Trimming cost V 5 bases and J 7 bases, with 20 bases left between them. Germline assignment: CDR1 LGHDT and CDR2 YNNKEL (reference sequence). CDR3 in DNA: TGTGCCAGCAGCAGAAACTCGGTGGGGGGCGGTGAAAAACTGTTTTTT. Encoded protein: CASSRNSVGGGEKLFF.

The rearrangement uses TRBV12-3 or TRBV12-4 and TRBJ2-7; tentatively, D is TRBD1 (6 bases). Trimming removed 4 bases from V and 4 bases from J, with 11 bases in between. This CDR3 spans 13 amino acids. DNA of the CDR3: TGTGCCAGCAGTTCCACTCAGGGGTACGAGCAGTACTTC. This sequence encodes CASSSTQGYEQYF.

In its sample, this clone was seen once. J is TRBJ1-2 and V is TRBV5-5; D possibly corresponds to TRBD1 (6 bases). Germline loops: CDR1 SGHKS, CDR2 YYEKEE (reference sequence). V gave up 5 bases and J gave up 6 bases, with 17 bases separating them. There are 14 residues in the CDR3. CDR3 DNA sequence: TGTGCCAGCAGTTCGGTGGGGACATCCGATGGCTACACCTTC. Translation: CASSSVGTSDGYTF.

V usage is TRBV5-1 and J usage is TRBJ1-2; possible D gene TRBD1, 6 bases. CDR3 size: 14 residues. V lost 5 bases and J 8 bases, leaving 19 bases between the germline ends. Germline CDR1 is SGHRS and CDR2 is YFSETQ. In DNA form, the CDR3 reads TGCGCCAGCAGGGAGACCCGGGGGGCAGGAGGCTACACCTTC. This encodes CASRETRGAGGYTF.

The chain is built from TRBV28 and TRBJ1-6; a possible D gene is TRBD1 (5 bases). V lost 6 bases, J lost 9 bases, and 12 bases lay in between. Per germline, CDR1 MDHEN and CDR2 SYDVKM. This CDR3 spans 13 amino acids. The CDR3 protein is CASRRPGGSPLHF. CDR3 in DNA: TGTGCCAGCAGGCGGCCGGGGGGTTCACCCCTCCACTTT. Combining the CDR3 with reference TRBV28 and TRBJ1-6 gives the whole variable domain DVKVTQSSRYLVKRTGEKVFLECVQDMDHENMFWYRQDPGLGLRLIYFSYDVKMKEKGDIPEGYSVSREKKERFSLILESASTNQTSMYLCASRRPGGSPLHFGNGTRLTVT.

J is TRBJ1-2 and V is TRBV15, with 7 bases identical to TRBD1. The CDR3 spans 15 residues. Per germline, CDR1 LNHNV and CDR2 YYDKDF (reference sequence). V shed 0 bases, J shed 7 bases, and the junction held 8 bases outside the gene matches. For the CDR3, the DNA is TGTGCCACCAGCAGAGATTACGGGACAGCCCTTGGCTACACCTTC. Amino acids: CATSRDYGTALGYTF.

The chain joins TRBV10-2 to TRBJ2-7; D is undetermined. CDR3 length: 11 amino acids. CDR1 and CDR2 from the germline V gene are WSHSY and SAAADI. V was pared by 5 bases and J by 3 bases, with 5 bases between. The CDR3 is CASSNFYEQYF. CDR3 nucleotide sequence: TGCGCCAGCAGTAATTTCTACGAGCAGTACTTC.

By its share, this clone is large (0.1 to 1%). V gene TRBV28 combines with J gene TRBJ2-2; D may be TRBD2 (5 bases). The CDR3 runs to 15 residues. Germline-derived CDR1 and CDR2 are MDHEN and SYDVKM. V lost 5 bases to trimming and J lost 0 bases, with 10 bases between them. CDR3 in amino acids: CASSVPGSNTGELFF. The CDR3, as DNA: TGTGCCAGCAGTGTCCCGGGATCGAACACCGGGGAGCTGTTTTTT. The whole variable domain, remainder taken from reference TRBV28 and TRBJ2-2, is DVKVTQSSRYLVKRTGEKVFLECVQDMDHENMFWYRQDPGLGLRLIYFSYDVKMKEKGDIPEGYSVSREKKERFSLILESASTNQTSMYLCASSVPGSNTGELFFGEGSRLTVL.

The genes are TRBV5-1 and TRBJ2-3, with D unresolved. The germline CDR1 and CDR2 sequences are SGHRS and YFSETQ. Deletions cut 0 bases from V and 3 bases from J, with 8 bases between. This CDR3 region has 14 residues. The CDR3 loop reads CASSLATETDTQYF. The CDR3 DNA reads TGCGCCAGCAGCTTGGCCACAGAAACAGATACGCAGTATTTT.

The rearrangement links TRBV5-1 to TRBJ1-4; a possible D gene is TRBD1 (5 bases). This CDR3 is 15 amino acids long. Germline V gene lookup returns CDR1 SGHRS and CDR2 YFSETQ. Trimming shortened V by 4 bases and J by 6 bases, and 16 bases separated the two germline ends. For the CDR3, the DNA is TGCGCCAGCAGCCCATCGGGGAGCAGGGATGAAAAACTGTTTTTT. Its translation: CASSPSGSRDEKLFF.

The J gene is TRBJ1-1, the V gene TRBV2, with D possibly being TRBD1 (5 bases). V dropped 6 bases and J dropped 6 bases, with 17 bases sitting between them. The CDR3 is made up of 14 amino acids. The germline CDR1 and CDR2 sequences are SNHLY and FYNNEI. This CDR3 is CASSLNQGIAEAFF. In DNA form, the CDR3 reads TGTGCCAGCAGCTTAAACCAGGGAATCGCTGAAGCTTTCTTT.

The rearrangement uses TRBV2 and TRBJ1-1; possible D gene TRBD1, 5 bases. The CDR3 has 16 amino acids. Trimming removed 5 bases from V and 0 bases from J, with 16 bases in between. CDR1 is SNHLY and CDR2 is FYNNEI in the germline V gene. CDR3 loop: CASSQGGTALNTEAFF. CDR3 bases: TGTGCCAGCAGTCAGGGAGGGACGGCTTTGAACACTGAAGCTTTCTTT.

The genes are TRBV5-1 and TRBJ2-5; TRBD1 aligns across 8 bases. Germline lookup yields CDR1 SGHRS and CDR2 YFSETQ. The J segment lost 4 bases and the V segment lost 4 bases, leaving 6 bases of the junction unmatched. This CDR3 has 14 amino acids. CDR3 region: CASSPDRVGETQYF. The CDR3 DNA sequence: TGCGCCAGCAGCCCGGACAGGGTTGGAGAGACCCAGTACTTC.

The chain joins TRBV7-2 to TRBJ1-4; D is uncertain. Germline values: CDR1 SGHTA, CDR2 FQGNSA. This CDR3 contains 15 residues. V was cut by 8 bases and J by 7 bases, with 20 bases left in between. The CDR3 DNA follows: TGTGCCAGCTCCCCTTTTATAGGGTTGGGTGAAAAACTGTTTTTT. Its protein is CASSPFIGLGEKLFF.

V and J are TRBV2 and TRBJ1-4; perhaps TRBD1 as D (6 bases). Deletions cut 5 bases from V and 6 bases from J, with 10 bases between. This CDR3 spans 13 amino acids. The germline V gene has CDR1 SNHLY and CDR2 FYNNEI. The DNA for the CDR3 is TGTGCCAGCAGTAAATCAGGGGATGAAAAACTGTTTTTT. This translates into CASSKSGDEKLFF.

This chain connects TRBV10-3 to TRBJ2-3; 7 nucleotides agree with TRBD1. V was pared by 6 bases and J by 0 bases, with 9 bases of the junction left unmatched. This CDR3 has 16 residues. CDR1 is ENHRY and CDR2 is SYGVKD in the germline V gene. The CDR3, as DNA: TGTGCCATCAGGGGGGACAGTTATACTAGCACAGATACGCAGTATTTT. It yields the protein CAIRGDSYTSTDTQYF.

Concerning this clone: Germline is not matched at one junction end, which may reflect a read error. The CDR3 bases are TGTGCCAGCACCCAAGGAAGAGGATGGGACACCGGGGAGCTGTTTTTT. Amino acids: CASTQGRGWDTGELFF. This chain uses TRBV3-1 (or the pseudogene TRBV3-2) with TRBJ2-2; no clear D gene. Germline CDR1 and CDR2: LGHDT and YNNKEL (reference sequence). CDR3 length: 16 amino acids.

The chain links TRBV5-1 to TRBJ2-3; 8 bases align to TRBD1. V was pared by 0 bases and J by 2 bases, with 14 bases of the junction left unmatched. Germline-derived CDR1 and CDR2 are SGHRS and YFSETQ. CDR3 length equals 19 residues. The CDR3 DNA reads TGCGCCAGCAGCTTGGTGAGCCCTGCAGGGGGCTCATACACAGATACGCAGTATTTT. This gives the protein CASSLVSPAGGSYTDTQYF. Together with reference TRBV5-1 and TRBJ2-3, the CDR3 gives the full variable domain: KAGVTQTPRYLIKTRGQQVTLSCSPISGHRSVSWYQQTPGQGLQFLFEYFSETQRNKGNFPGRFSGRQFSNSRSEMNVSTLELGDSALYLCASSLVSPAGGSYTDTQYFGPGTRLTVL.